This T cell receptor (beta chain) was recovered during a study of cytomegalovirus exposure and HLA in healthy donors. This CDR3 comprises 13 residues. J lost 5 bases, V lost 4 bases, and 1 base had no gene match. CDR1 is MNHEY and CDR2 is SMNVEV in the germline V gene (reference sequence). Primers for the PCR totalled 60 Vbeta and 13 Jbeta. Assay: immunoSEQ multiplex PCR; the TCRdb copy retains only in-frame clones and omits some. This repertoire includes about 160,000 clones. Study-wide findings and caveats: Reports indicate that TCR beta sequences accurately predicted the HLA-A and HLA-B alleles of most subjects.

A note on this clone: Its antigen is as yet unknown.

Sequenced sample: PBMCs. This chain links TRBV27 with TRBJ2-1; 8 bases align to TRBD2. The receptor's source is a young man in good health and CMV-seronegative. The CDR3 nucleotides are TGTGCCAGCAGTTCGGGGGGGAACAATGAGCAGTTCTTC. Protein product: CASSSGGNNEQFF.